This T cell receptor (beta chain) was sequenced in a study of cytomegalovirus exposure and HLA in healthy donors. Study as a whole: The 120 or so validation repertoires were produced on the same platform as the 650 or so repertoires of the first cohort. This was reported in a later analysis.

Assay: immunoSEQ multiplex PCR; the TCRdb copy retains only in-frame clones and omits some. The profile shows over 120,000 clones, about 94% of them singletons. This clone showed up just once. What it binds is not known. General study findings and limits: Cytomegalovirus status, reportedly, was diagnosed with high specificity and sensitivity by the classifier. Across donors, most TCRs were seen rarely, yet some public ones were widespread.

This CDR3 spans 14 amino acids. V lost 5 bases and J lost 4, with 11 bases in between. The V gene's germline CDR1 is MGHRA and CDR2 YSYEKL. The sequence was obtained from a man aged 18 to 30 in good health and CMV-seropositive. The sequencing input was PBMCs. The rearrangement joins TRBV4-1 to TRBJ2-2; D perhaps matches TRBD1 (5 bases). CDR3 loop: CASSWGRGTGELFF. DNA of the CDR3: TGCGCCAGCAGCTGGGGCCGTGGCACCGGGGAGCTGTTTTTT.